This T cell receptor (beta chain) was retrieved from a study of T cell clonality in common variable immunodeficiency. This clone was picked up many times. The CDR3 extends 3 residues past the end of the read, so its final part is completed from the germline J gene. Profiling relied on immunoSEQ multiplex PCR, and the TCRdb table lists in-frame clones only, not all of them. The sample contains around 57,000 clones, none of them singletons. Trimming took 5 bases from V and 6 from J, leaving 19 bases between them. Looked up from germline, CDR1 is DFQATT and CDR2 is SNEGSKA (reference sequence). This CDR3 is 15 amino acids long.

This TCR was sampled from a person between 18 and 70 years old in good health. The chain uses TRBV20-1 and TRBJ2-2; perhaps TRBD2 as D (5 bases). The sequencing sample was made of peripheral blood mononuclear cells. The DNA read from the CDR3 is TGCAGTGCTCGGGGTACGGGAATCGACGCCGGGGAG. This encodes CSARGTGIDAGE. The whole CDR3 sequence is CSARGTGIDAGELFF.